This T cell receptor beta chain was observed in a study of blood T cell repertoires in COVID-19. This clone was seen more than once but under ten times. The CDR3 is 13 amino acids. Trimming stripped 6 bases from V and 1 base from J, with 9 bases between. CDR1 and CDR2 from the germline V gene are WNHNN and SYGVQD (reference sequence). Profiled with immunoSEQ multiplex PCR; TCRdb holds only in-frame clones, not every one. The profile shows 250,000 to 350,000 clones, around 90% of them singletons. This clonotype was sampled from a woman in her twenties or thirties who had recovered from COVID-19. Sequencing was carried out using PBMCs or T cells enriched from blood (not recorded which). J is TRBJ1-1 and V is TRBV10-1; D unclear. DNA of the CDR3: TGCGCCAGCAGGGCCAGCGGGAACACTGAAGCTTTCTTT. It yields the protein CASRASGNTEAFF.